This TCR beta chain was documented in a study of blood T cell repertoires in COVID-19. Study summary: The study drew acute and convalescent COVID-19 samples from the United States, Italy and Spain. The analysed material was cDNA or gDNA that came from T cells, B-cell-depleted T cells, or PBMCs.

The CDR3 extends over 15 amino acids. The germline V gene encodes CDR1 MNHEY and CDR2 SVGAGI. V lost 4 bases to trimming and J lost 7 bases, with 14 bases between them. Original handling: Reference gene primer amplification gave estimated nucleated cell counts. Assay: immunoSEQ multiplex PCR; the TCRdb copy retains only in-frame clones and omits some. The V and J calls and clone size are taken from that table; D and trimming were inferred from the DNA. The profile shows roughly 66,000 clones, roughly nine tenths of them singletons. A single count supports this clone. The sample was peripheral blood. This receptor was obtained from a human donor in a cohort sampled during active COVID-19. The chain carries TRBV6-5 and TRBJ1-6; the D gene is possibly TRBD1 (6 bases). The DNA for the CDR3 is TGTGCCAGCAGTTTACAGGGCACGGGCAATTCACCCCTCCACTTT. As protein: CASSLQGTGNSPLHF.